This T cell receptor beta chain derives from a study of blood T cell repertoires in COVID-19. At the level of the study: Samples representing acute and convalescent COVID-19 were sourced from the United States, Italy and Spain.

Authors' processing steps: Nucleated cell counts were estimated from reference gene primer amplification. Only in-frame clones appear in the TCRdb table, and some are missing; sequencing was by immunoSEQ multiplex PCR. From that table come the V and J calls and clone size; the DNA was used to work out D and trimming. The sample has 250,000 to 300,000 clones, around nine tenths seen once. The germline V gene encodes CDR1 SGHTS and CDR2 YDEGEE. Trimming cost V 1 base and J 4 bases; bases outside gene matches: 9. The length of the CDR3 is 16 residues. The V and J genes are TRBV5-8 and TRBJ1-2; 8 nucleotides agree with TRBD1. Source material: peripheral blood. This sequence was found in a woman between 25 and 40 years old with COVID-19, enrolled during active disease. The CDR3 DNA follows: TGTGCCAGCAGCTTGCCGCGGGACAGGACCTTCTATGGCTACACCTTC. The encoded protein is CASSLPRDRTFYGYTF.